A selection of T cell receptor beta chains follows, all from one sample in a study of blood T cell repertoires in COVID-19. Generated by immunoSEQ multiplex PCR, the TCRdb table keeps only in-frame clones and is missing some. The sample carries 90,000 to 150,000 clones, about 86% recorded once. Sequencing was carried out using peripheral blood. These receptors originate from a woman aged 50 to 60 with acute or convalescent COVID-19. CDR3s include the opening cysteine and the closing phenylalanine or tryptophan. Each record gives: clone size, V gene, D gene, CDR3 length, J gene, CDR3 protein, CDR3 DNA. The D gene is left open where the match is weak. Clone size, where shown, is once, few, many, or a class for clones that have expanded.

-,TRBV6-2/TRBV6-3,-,15,TRBJ2-2,CASSFVSGWSGELFF,TGTGCCAGCAGTTTCGTATCAGGGTGGTCCGGGGAGCTGTTTTTT
-,TRBV10-1,TRBD2,16,TRBJ2-7,CANHARRGESSYEQYF,TGCGCCAACCATGCGAGGCGGGGGGAGAGCTCCTACGAGCAGTACTTC
-,TRBV9,-,11,TRBJ1-2,CASSERVGYTF,TGTGCCAGCAGCGAGAGGGTTGGCTACACCTTC
few,TRBV29-1,-,15,TRBJ1-1,CSVLDRYNMNTEAFF,TGCAGCGTCTTGGACAGATATAACATGAACACTGAAGCTTTCTTT
-,TRBV30,-,12,TRBJ1-4,CAWRQSNEKLFF,TGTGCCTGGAGACAGTCTAATGAAAAACTGTTTTTT
-,TRBV7-2,-,15,TRBJ2-2,CASSFSGAKGGELFF,TGTGCCAGCAGCTTCTCAGGGGCGAAGGGCGGGGAGCTGTTTTTT
-,TRBV24-1,TRBD1,17,TRBJ2-1,CATSDLQGQGSYNEQFF,TGTGCCACCAGTGATTTGCAGGGACAGGGCTCCTACAATGAGCAGTTCTTC
-,TRBV12-3/TRBV12-4,-,13,TRBJ2-7,CASSLRHSYEQYF,TGTGCCAGCAGTTTGAGGCACTCCTACGAGCAGTACTTC
-,TRBV18,-,13,TRBJ1-2,CASSPEQDYGYTF,TGTGCCAGCTCACCAGAACAGGACTATGGCTACACCTTC
once,TRBV18,-,16,TRBJ2-2,CASSPPLRGATGELFF,TGTGCCAGCTCACCACCGTTACGGGGAGCCACCGGGGAGCTGTTTTTT
-,TRBV6-6,-,16,TRBJ2-4,CASSYPGTSAKNIQYF,TGTGCCAGCAGTTACCCTGGGACATCGGCCAAAAACATTCAGTACTTC
-,TRBV7-9,TRBD1,14,TRBJ1-2,CASSPTGVGYGYTF,TGTGCCAGCAGCCCTACAGGGGTCGGCTATGGCTACACCTTC
-,TRBV13,-,14,TRBJ2-7,CASSLSASSYEQYF,TGTGCCAGCAGCTTATCCGCATCGAGTTACGAGCAGTACTTC
-,TRBV27,-,13,TRBJ1-6,CASRRFGDSPLHF,TGTGCCAGCAGACGTTTCGGGGATTCACCCCTCCACTTT
-,TRBV6-5,TRBD1,14,TRBJ1-4,CASSSPRQGEKLFF,TGTGCCAGCAGTTCTCCGAGACAGGGGGAAAAACTGTTTTTT
-,TRBV11-2,-,14,TRBJ2-2,CASSLAAASGELFF,TGTGCCAGCAGCTTGGCCGCGGCGAGCGGGGAGCTGTTTTTT
-,TRBV6-1,-,14,TRBJ1-5,CASSEGRGGTPQHF,TGTGCCAGCAGTGAGGGACGGGGGGGAACGCCCCAGCATTTT
-,TRBV6-5,-,12,TRBJ2-3,CASSPNSDTQYF,TGTGCCAGCAGTCCCAATTCAGATACGCAGTATTTT
once,TRBV5-1,TRBD1,18,TRBJ1-3,CASSLGRTGPSSGNTIYF,TGCGCCAGCAGCTTGGGTAGGACAGGGCCGAGCTCTGGAAACACCATATATTTT